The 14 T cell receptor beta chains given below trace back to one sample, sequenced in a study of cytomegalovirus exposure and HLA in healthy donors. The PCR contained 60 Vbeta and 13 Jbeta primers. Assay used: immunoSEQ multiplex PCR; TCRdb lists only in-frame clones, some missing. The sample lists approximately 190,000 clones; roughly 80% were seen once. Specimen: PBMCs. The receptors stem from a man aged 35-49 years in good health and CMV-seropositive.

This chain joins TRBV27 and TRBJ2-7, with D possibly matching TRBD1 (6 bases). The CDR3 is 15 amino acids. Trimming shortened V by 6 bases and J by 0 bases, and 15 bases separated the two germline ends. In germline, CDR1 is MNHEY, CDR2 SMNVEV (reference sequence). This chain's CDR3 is CASRVTGLSSYEQYF. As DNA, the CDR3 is TGTGCCAGCAGGGTGACAGGACTCTCCTCCTACGAGCAGTACTTC.

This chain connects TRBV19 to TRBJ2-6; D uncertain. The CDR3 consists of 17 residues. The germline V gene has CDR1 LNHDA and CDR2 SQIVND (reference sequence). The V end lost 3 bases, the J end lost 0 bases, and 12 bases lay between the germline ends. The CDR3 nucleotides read TGTGCCAGTAGTATTGAGTGGAGTGGCTCTGGGGCCAACGTCCTGACTTTC. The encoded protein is CASSIEWSGSGANVLTF.

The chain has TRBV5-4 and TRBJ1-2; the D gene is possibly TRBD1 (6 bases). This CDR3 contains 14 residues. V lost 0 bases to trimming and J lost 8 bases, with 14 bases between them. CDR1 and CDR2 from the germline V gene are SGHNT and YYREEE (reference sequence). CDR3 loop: CASSLESGQYGYTF. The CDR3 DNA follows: TGTGCCAGCAGCTTGGAGTCAGGACAGTACGGCTACACCTTC.

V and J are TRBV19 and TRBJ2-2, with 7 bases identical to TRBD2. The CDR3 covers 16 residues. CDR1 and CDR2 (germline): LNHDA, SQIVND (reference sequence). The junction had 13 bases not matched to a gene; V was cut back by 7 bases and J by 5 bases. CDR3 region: CASNAEGGRVTGELFF. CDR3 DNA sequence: TGTGCCAGTAACGCCGAGGGAGGGAGAGTAACCGGGGAGCTGTTTTTT.

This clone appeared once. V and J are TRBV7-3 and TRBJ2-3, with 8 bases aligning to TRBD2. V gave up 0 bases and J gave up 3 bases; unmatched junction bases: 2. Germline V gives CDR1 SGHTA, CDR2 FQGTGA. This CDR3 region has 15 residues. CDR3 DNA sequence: TGTGCCAGCAGCTTAACTAGCGGGGCGACAGATACGCAGTATTTT. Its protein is CASSLTSGATDTQYF.

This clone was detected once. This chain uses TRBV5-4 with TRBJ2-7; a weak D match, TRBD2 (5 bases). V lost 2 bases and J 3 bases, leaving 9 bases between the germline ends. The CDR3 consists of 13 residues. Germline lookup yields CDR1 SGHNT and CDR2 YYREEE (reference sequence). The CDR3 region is CASSFSSNYEQYF. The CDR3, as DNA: TGTGCCAGCAGCTTCTCTAGCAACTACGAGCAGTACTTC.

In nucleotides, the CDR3 is TGTGCCAGCTCACCACCCTACGGGGATCCCTACGAGCAGTACTTC. Translated: CASSPPYGDPYEQYF. The genes are TRBV18 and TRBJ2-7, with a weak D call TRBD2 (5 bases). V lost 0 bases to trimming and J lost 2 bases, with 11 bases between them. The V gene's germline CDR1 is KGHSH and CDR2 LQKENI. The CDR3 totals 15 residues.

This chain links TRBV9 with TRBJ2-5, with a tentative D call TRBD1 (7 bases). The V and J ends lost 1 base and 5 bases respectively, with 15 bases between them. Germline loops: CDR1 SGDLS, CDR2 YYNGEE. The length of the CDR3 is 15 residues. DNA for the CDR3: TGTGCCAGCAGCGTAACACAGGGGAGGACCGAGACCCAGTACTTC. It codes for CASSVTQGRTETQYF.

The CDR3 reads CAWSVRQAASNQPQHF. In DNA form, the CDR3 reads TGTGCCTGGAGTGTAAGGCAGGCCGCTAGCAATCAGCCCCAGCATTTT. The V call is TRBV30, the J call TRBJ1-5; D ambiguous. The CDR3 consists of 16 residues. The V end lost 0 bases, the J end lost 0 bases, and 12 bases lay between the germline ends. Germline-derived CDR1 and CDR2 are GTSNPN and SVGIG (reference sequence). The variable domain in full, with the rest retrieved from reference TRBV30 and TRBJ1-5, is SQTIHQWPATLVQPVGSPLSLECTVEGTSNPNLYWYRQAAGRGLQLLFYSVGIGQISSEVPQNLSASRPQDRQFILSSKKLLLSDSGFYLCAWSVRQAASNQPQHFGDGTRLSIL.

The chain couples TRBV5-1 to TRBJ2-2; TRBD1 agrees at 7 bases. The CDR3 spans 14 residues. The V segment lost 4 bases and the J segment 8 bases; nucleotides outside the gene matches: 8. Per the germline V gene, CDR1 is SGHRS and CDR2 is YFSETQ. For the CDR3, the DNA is TGCGCCAGCAGCGCCGACAGGGCATCTGGGGAGCTGTTTTTT. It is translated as CASSADRASGELFF.

The CDR3 reads CATSRDKKTGKLFF. The CDR3 nucleotides are TGTGCCACCAGCAGAGATAAGAAGACGGGAAAACTGTTTTTT. J is TRBJ1-4 and V is TRBV15; D not resolved. The germline CDR1 and CDR2 sequences are LNHNV and YYDKDF (reference sequence). Trimming took off 0 bases at V and 10 bases at J, with 12 bases between the two ends. There are 14 residues in the CDR3.

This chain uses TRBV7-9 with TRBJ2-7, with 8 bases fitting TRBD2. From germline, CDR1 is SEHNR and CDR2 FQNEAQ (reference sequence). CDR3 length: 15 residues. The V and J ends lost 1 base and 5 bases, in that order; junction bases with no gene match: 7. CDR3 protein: CASSLVGSGVHEQYF. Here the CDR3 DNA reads TGTGCCAGCAGCTTAGTGGGTAGCGGGGTCCACGAGCAGTACTTC.

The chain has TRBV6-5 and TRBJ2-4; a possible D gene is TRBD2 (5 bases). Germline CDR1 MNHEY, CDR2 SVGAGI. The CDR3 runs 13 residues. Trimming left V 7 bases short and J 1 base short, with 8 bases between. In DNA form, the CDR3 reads TGTGCCAGCAAGCGCGGGGCCAAAAACATTCAGTACTTC. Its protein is CASKRGAKNIQYF.

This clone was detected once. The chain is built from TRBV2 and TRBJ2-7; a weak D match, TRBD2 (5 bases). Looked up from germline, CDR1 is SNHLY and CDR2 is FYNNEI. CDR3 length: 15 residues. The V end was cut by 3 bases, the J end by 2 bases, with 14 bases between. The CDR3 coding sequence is TGTGCCAGCAGTGAGATGGGGAGTATGACCTACGAGCAGTACTTC. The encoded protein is CASSEMGSMTYEQYF.